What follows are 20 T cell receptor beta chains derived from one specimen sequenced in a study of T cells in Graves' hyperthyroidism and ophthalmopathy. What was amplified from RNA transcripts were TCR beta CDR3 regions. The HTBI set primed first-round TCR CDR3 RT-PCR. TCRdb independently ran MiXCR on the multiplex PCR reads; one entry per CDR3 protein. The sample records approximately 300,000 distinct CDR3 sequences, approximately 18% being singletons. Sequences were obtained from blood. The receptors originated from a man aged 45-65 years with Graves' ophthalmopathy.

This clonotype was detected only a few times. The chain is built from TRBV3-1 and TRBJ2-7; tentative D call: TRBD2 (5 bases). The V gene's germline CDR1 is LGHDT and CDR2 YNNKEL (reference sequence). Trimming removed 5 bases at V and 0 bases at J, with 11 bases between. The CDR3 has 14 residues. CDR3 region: CASSFREYSYEQYF. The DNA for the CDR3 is TGTGCCAGCAGCTTTAGGGAGTACTCCTACGAGCAGTACTTC.

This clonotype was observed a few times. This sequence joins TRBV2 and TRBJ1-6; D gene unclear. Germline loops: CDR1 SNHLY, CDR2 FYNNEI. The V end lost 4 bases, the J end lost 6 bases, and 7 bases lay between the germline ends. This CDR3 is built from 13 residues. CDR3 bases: TGTGCCAGCAGTGGAGCCTTTAATTCACCCCTCCACTTT. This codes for CASSGAFNSPLHF.

CDR3 residues: CASSDPRLADSYNEQFF. The CDR3 bases are TGTGCCAGCAGCGACCCCCGACTAGCGGACTCCTACAATGAGCAGTTCTTC. The rearrangement uses TRBV3-1 and TRBJ2-1; 9 nucleotides line up with TRBD2. This CDR3 contains 17 residues. CDR1 LGHDT and CDR2 YNNKEL come from the germline V gene (reference sequence). V trimming: 5 bases; J trimming: 0 bases; junction bases outside the gene matches: 8.

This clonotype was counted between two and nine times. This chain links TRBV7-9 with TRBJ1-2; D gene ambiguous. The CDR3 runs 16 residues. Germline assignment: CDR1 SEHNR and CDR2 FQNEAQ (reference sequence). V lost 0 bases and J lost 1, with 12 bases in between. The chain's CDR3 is CASSLAVQLGNYGYTF. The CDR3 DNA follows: TGTGCCAGCAGCTTAGCGGTACAGTTGGGTAACTATGGCTACACCTTC.

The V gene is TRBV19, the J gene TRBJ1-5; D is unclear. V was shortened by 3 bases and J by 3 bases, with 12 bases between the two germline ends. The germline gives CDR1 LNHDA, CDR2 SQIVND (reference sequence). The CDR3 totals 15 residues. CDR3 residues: CASSMGNSPNQPQHF. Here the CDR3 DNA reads TGTGCCAGTAGTATGGGCAATTCGCCCAATCAGCCCCAGCATTTT.

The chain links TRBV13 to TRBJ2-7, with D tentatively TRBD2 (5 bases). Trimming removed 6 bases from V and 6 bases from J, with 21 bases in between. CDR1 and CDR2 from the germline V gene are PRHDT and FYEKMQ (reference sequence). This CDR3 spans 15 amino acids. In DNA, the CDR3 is TGTGCCAGCAGTTCCCCCGTGGGAGTCCCCGGCGAGCAGTACTTC. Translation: CASSSPVGVPGEQYF.

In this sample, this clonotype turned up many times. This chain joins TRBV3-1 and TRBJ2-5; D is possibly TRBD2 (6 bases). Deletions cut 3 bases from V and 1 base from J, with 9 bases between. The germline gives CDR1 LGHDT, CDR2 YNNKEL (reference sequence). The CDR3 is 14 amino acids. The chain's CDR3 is CASSQRAGQETQYF. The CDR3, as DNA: TGTGCCAGCAGCCAGAGAGCGGGCCAAGAGACCCAGTACTTC.

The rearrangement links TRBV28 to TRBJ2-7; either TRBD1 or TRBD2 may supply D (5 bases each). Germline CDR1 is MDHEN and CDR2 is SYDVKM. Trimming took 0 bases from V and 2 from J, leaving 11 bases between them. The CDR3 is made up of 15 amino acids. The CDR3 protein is CASSLWKTAAYEQYF. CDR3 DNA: TGTGCCAGCAGTTTATGGAAGACAGCGGCCTACGAGCAGTACTTC.

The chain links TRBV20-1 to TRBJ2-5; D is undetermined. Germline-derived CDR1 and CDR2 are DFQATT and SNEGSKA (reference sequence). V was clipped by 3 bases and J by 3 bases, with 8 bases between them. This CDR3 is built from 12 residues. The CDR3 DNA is TGCAGTGCTAGCGAGGTAAAAGAGACCCAGTACTTC. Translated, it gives CSASEVKETQYF.

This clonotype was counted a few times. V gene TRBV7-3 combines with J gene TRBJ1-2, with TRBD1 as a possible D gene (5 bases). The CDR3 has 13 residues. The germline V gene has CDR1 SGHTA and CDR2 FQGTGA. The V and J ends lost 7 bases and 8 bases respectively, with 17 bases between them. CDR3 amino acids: CASTDSQGQGYTF. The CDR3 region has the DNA TGTGCCAGCACTGATTCCCAGGGTCAAGGCTACACCTTC.

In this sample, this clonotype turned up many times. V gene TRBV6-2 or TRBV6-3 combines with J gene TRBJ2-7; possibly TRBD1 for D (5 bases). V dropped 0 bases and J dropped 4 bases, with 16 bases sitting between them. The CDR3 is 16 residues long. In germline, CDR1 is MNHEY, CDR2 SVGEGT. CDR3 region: CASSYSRAGIRYEQYF. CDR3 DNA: TGTGCCAGCAGTTACTCCCGGGCAGGGATTCGGTACGAGCAGTACTTC.

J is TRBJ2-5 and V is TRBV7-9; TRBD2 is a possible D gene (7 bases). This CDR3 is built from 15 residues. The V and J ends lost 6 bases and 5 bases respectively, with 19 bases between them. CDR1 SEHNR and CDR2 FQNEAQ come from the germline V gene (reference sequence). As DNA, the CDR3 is TGTGCCAGCAGTCACGCCGGGGGGCGTAAGGAGACCCAGTACTTC. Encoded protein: CASSHAGGRKETQYF.

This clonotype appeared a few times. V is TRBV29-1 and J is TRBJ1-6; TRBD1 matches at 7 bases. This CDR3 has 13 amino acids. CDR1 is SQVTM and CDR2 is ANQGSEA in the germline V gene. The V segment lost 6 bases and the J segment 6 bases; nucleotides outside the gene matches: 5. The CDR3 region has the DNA TGCAGCGTCGGCGACAGGGCTAATTCACCCCTCCACTTT. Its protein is CSVGDRANSPLHF. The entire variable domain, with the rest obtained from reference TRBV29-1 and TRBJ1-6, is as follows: SAVISQKPSRDICQRGTSLTIQCQVDSQVTMMFWYRQQPGQSLTLIATANQGSEATYESGFVIDKFPISRPNLTFSTLTVSNMSPEDSSIYLCSVGDRANSPLHFGNGTRLTVT.

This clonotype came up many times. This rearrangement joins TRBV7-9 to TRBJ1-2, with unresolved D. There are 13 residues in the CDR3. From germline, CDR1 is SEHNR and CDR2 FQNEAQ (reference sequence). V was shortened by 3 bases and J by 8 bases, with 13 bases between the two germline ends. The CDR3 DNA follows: TGTGCCAGCAGCTTGCGGTGGATAGACGGCTACACCTTC. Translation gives CASSLRWIDGYTF.

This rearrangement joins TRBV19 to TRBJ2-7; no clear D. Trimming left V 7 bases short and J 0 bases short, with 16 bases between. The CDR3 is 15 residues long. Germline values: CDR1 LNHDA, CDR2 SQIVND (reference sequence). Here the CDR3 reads CASTPRTGSSYEQYF. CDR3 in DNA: TGTGCCAGTACCCCGAGGACGGGTAGCTCCTACGAGCAGTACTTC.

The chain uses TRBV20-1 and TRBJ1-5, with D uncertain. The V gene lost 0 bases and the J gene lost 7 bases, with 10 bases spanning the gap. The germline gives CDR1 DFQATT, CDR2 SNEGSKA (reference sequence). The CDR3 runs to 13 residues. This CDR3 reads CSARDLLGQPQHF. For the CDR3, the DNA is TGCAGTGCTAGAGATTTACTCGGGCAGCCCCAGCATTTT.

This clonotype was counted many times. In DNA form, the CDR3 reads TGTGCCAGCTCACCACCGGACGAAAAACTGTTTTTT. It is translated as CASSPPDEKLFF. The chain is built from TRBV18 and TRBJ1-4; no clear D gene. The CDR3 spans 12 residues. V gave up 0 bases and J gave up 8 bases, with 4 bases separating them. CDR1 is KGHSH and CDR2 is LQKENI in the germline V gene.

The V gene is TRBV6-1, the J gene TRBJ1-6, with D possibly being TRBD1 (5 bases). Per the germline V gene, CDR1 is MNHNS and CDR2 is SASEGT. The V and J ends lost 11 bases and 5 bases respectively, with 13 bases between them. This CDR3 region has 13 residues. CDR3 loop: CALGPGHNSPLHF. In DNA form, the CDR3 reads TGTGCCCTCGGCCCGGGACATAATTCACCCCTCCACTTT.

The DNA for the CDR3 is TGCGCCAGCAAAAGGAGGGGACAGAACACAGATACGCAGTATTTT. Protein: CASKRRGQNTDTQYF. J is TRBJ2-3 and V is TRBV5-1; TRBD1 might be the D (7 bases). V dropped 6 bases and J dropped 2 bases, with 16 bases sitting between them. CDR3 length: 15 amino acids. CDR1 SGHRS and CDR2 YFSETQ come from the germline V gene.

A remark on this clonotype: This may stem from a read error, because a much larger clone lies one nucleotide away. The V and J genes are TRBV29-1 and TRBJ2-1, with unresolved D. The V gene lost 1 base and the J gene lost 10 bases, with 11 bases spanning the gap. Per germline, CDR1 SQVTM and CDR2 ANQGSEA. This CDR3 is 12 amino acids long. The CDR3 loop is CSVEGLSYEQFF. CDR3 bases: TGCAGCGTTGAAGGGCTTTCCTACGAGCAGTTCTTC.